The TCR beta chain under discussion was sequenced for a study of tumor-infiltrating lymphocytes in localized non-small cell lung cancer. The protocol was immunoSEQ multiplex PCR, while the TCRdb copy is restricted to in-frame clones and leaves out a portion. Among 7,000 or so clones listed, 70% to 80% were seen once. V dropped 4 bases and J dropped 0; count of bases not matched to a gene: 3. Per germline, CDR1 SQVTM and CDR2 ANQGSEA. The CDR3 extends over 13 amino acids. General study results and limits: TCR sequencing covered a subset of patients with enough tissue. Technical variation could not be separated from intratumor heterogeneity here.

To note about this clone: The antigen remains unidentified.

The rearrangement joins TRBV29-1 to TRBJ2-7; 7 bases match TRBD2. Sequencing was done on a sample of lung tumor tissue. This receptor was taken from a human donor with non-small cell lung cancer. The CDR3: CSVVGTTSYEQYF. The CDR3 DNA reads TGCAGCGTTGTAGGGACTACCTCCTACGAGCAGTACTTC.